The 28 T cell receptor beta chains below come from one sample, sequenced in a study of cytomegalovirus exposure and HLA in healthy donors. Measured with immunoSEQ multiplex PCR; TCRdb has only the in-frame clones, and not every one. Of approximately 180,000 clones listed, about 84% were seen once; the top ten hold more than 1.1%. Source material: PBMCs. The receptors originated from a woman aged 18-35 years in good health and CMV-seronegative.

As DNA, the CDR3 is TGTGCCAGTAATCCCTTAGGACAGGGGGCAGGAGGCTACACCTTC. Translated: CASNPLGQGAGGYTF. This sequence joins TRBV19 and TRBJ1-2, with 11 bases aligning to TRBD1. J gave up 8 bases and V 7 bases, and 12 bases lay outside the gene matches. The CDR3 is made up of 15 amino acids. Germline V lookup: CDR1 LNHDA, CDR2 SQIVND (reference sequence).

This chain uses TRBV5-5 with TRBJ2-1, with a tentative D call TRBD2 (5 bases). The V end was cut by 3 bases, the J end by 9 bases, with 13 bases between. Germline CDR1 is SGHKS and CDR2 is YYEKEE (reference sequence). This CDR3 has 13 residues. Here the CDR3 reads CASSSRVEGEQFF. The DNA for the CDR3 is TGTGCCAGCAGCTCTCGCGTTGAGGGTGAGCAGTTCTTC.

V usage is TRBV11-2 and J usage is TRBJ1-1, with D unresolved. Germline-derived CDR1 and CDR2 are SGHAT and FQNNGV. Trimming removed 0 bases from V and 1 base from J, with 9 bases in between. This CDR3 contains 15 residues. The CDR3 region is CASSLEPGANTEAFF. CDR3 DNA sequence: TGTGCCAGCAGCTTAGAGCCGGGTGCGAACACTGAAGCTTTCTTT.

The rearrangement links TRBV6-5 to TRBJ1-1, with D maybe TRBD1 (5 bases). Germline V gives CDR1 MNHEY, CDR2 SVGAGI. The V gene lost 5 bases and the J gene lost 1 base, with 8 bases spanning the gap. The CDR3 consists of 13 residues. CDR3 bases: TGTGCCAGCAGTGACACAGGGAACACTGAAGCTTTCTTT. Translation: CASSDTGNTEAFF.

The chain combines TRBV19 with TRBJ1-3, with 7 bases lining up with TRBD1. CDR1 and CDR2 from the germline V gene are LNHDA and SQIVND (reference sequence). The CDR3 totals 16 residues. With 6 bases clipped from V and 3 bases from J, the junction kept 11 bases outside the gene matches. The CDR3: CASSLATGASGNTIYF. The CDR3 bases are TGTGCCAGTAGCCTTGCTACAGGGGCAAGTGGAAACACCATATATTTT.

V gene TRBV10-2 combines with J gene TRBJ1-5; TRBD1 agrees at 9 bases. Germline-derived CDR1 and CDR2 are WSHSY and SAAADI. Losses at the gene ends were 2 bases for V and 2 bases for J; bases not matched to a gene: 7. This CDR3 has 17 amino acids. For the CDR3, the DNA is TGCGCCAGCAGTGAGGGACAGGGGTTTATTGGCAATCAGCCCCAGCATTTT. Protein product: CASSEGQGFIGNQPQHF.

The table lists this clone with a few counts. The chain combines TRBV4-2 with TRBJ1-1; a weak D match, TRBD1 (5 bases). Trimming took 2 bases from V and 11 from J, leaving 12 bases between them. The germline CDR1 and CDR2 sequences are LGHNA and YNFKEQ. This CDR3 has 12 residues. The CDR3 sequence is CASSQIAGEAFF. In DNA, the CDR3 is TGTGCCAGCAGCCAAATCGCGGGGGAGGCTTTCTTT.

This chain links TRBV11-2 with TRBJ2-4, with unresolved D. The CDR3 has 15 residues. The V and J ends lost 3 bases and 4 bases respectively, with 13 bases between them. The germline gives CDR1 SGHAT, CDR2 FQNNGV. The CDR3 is CASSFSRSGKNIQYF. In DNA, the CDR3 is TGTGCCAGCAGCTTTAGCAGATCCGGGAAAAACATTCAGTACTTC.

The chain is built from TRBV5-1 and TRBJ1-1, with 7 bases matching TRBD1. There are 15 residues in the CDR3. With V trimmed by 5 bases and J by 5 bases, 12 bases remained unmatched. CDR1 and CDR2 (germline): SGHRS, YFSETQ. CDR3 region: CASSSRQGAETEAFF. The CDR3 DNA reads TGCGCCAGCAGTTCGCGACAGGGCGCAGAGACTGAAGCTTTCTTT.

This CDR3 reads CASSEPPGDMTF. The CDR3 coding sequence is TGTGCCAGCAGTGAACCCCCCGGGGATATGACCTTC. The chain employs TRBV2 and TRBJ1-2; D gene uncertain. Germline values: CDR1 SNHLY, CDR2 FYNNEI. Trimming left V 2 bases short and J 14 bases short, with 15 bases between. This CDR3 contains 12 residues.

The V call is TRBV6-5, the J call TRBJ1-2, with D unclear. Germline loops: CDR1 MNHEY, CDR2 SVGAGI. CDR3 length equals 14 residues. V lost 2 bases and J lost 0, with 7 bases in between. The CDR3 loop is CASSYTGANYGYTF. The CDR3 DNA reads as TGTGCCAGCAGTTACACGGGAGCTAACTATGGCTACACCTTC.

The CDR3 loop reads CAWILRDPPFYNSPLHF. The CDR3 DNA reads TGTGCCTGGATATTACGGGATCCGCCCTTCTATAATTCACCCCTCCACTTT. This chain connects TRBV30 to TRBJ1-6; D not certain. V shed 4 bases and J shed 3 bases, with 19 bases lying between them. In germline, CDR1 is GTSNPN, CDR2 SVGIG (reference sequence). The length of the CDR3 is 17 residues.

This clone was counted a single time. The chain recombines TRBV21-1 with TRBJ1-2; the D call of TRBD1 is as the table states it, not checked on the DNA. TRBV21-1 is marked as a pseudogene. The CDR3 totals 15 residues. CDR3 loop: CASSHRRGRDYGYTF. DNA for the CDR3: TGTGCCAGCAGCCACAGGAGGGGGCGCGACTATGGCTACACCTTC.

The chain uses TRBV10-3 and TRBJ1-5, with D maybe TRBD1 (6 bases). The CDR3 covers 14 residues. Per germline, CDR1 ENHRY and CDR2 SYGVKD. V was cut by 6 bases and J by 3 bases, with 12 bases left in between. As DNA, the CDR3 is TGTGCCATCAGGGGTGACAGGCCCAATCAGCCCCAGCATTTT. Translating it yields CAIRGDRPNQPQHF.

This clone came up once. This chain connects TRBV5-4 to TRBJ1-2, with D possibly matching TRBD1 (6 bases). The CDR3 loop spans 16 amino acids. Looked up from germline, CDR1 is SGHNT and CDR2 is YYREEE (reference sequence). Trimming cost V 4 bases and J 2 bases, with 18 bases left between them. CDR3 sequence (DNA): TGTGCCAGCAGCCGGGGGGCAGGGGTGGAAAACTATGGCTACACCTTC. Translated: CASSRGAGVENYGYTF. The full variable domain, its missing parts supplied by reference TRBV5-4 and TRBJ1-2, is ETGVTQSPTHLIKTRGQQVTLRCSSQSGHNTVSWYQQALGQGPQFIFQYYREEENGRGNFPPRFSGLQFPNYSSELNVNALELDDSALYLCASSRGAGVENYGYTFGSGTRLTVV.

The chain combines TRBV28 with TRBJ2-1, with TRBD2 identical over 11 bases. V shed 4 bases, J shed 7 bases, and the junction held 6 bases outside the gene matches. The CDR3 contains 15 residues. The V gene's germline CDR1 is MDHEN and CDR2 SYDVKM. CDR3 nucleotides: TGTGCCAGCAGTTCCCTAGCGGGGGGACCAAATGAGCAGTTCTTC. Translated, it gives CASSSLAGGPNEQFF.

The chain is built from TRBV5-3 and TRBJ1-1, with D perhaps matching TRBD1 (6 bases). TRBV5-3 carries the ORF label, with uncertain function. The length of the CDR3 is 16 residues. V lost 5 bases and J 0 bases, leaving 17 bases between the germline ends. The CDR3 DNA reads TGTGCCAGAAGGGAAAGACCGCGGACAGTGAACACTGAAGCTTTCTTT. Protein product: CARRERPRTVNTEAFF.

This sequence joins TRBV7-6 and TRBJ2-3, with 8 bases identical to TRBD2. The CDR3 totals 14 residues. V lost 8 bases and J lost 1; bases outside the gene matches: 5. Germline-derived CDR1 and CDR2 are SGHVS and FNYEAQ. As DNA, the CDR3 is TGTGCCAGCCTGTGGCGGGAGGGCACAGATACGCAGTATTTT. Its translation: CASLWREGTDTQYF.

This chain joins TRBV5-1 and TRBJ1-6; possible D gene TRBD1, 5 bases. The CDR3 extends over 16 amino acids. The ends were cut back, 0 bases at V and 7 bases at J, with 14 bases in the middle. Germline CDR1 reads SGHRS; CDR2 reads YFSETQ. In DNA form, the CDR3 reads TGCGCCAGCAGCTTGGACAGGCCCCCCAGAAATTCACCCCTCCACTTT. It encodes CASSLDRPPRNSPLHF.

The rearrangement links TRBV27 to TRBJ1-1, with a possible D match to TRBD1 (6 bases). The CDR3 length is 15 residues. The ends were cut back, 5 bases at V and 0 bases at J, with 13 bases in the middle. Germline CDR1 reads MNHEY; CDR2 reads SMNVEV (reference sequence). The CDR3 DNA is TGTGCCAGCAGTCCCCTAACAGGGTTGAACACTGAAGCTTTCTTT. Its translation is CASSPLTGLNTEAFF.

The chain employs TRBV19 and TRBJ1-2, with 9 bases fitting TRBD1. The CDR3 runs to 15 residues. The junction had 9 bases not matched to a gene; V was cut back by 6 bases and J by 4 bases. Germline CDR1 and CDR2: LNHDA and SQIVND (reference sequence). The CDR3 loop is CASSGTGIEGYGYTF. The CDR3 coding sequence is TGTGCCAGTAGCGGGACAGGGATCGAGGGCTATGGCTACACCTTC.

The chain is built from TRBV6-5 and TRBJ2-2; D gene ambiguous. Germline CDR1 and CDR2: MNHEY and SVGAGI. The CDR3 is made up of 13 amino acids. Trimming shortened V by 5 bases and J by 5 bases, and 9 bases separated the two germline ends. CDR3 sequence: CASSEEETGELFF. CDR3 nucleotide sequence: TGTGCCAGCAGTGAAGAGGAAACCGGGGAGCTGTTTTTT.

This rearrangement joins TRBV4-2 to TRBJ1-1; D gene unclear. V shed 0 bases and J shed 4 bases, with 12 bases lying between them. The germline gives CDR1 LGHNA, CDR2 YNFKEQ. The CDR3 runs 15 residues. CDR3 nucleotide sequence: TGTGCCAGCAGCCAAGACGGGAGGGAAGGCACTGAAGCTTTCTTT. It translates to CASSQDGREGTEAFF.

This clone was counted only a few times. CDR3: CASSQGDGQGLEPQHF. The CDR3 region has the DNA TGTGCCAGCAGTCAAGGTGATGGGCAGGGCCTTGAGCCCCAGCATTTT. The V and J genes are TRBV11-2 and TRBJ1-5, with D possibly matching TRBD1 (5 bases). V was trimmed by 6 bases and J by 8 bases, leaving 23 bases between them. The CDR3 is 16 residues long. Germline CDR1 and CDR2: SGHAT and FQNNGV.

The CDR3 spells CASSYRNTEAFF. The CDR3 DNA reads as TGTGCCAGCAGCTACAGAAACACTGAAGCTTTCTTT. This sequence joins TRBV5-4 and TRBJ1-1; D gene unclear. The V gene lost 3 bases and the J gene lost 2 bases, with 5 bases spanning the gap. This CDR3 spans 12 amino acids. The V gene's germline CDR1 is SGHNT and CDR2 YYREEE (reference sequence).

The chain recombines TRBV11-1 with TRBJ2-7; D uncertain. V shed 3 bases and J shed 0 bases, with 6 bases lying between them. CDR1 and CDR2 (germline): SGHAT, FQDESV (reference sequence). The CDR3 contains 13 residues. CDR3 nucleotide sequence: TGTGCCAGCAGCTTTGACAACTCCTACGAGCAGTACTTC. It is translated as CASSFDNSYEQYF.

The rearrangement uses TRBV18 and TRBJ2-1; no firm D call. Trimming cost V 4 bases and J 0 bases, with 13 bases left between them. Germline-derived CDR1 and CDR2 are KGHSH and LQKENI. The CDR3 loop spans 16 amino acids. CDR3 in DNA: TGTGCCAGCTCACTATCGATTATAGACTCCTACAATGAGCAGTTCTTC. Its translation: CASSLSIIDSYNEQFF.

The CDR3 here is CASSYDRTEAFF. DNA for the CDR3: TGCGCCAGCAGCTACGACAGGACTGAAGCTTTCTTT. The chain links TRBV5-1 to TRBJ1-1; D might be TRBD1 (6 bases). The CDR3 runs 12 residues. Trimming stripped 3 bases from V and 5 bases from J, with 8 bases between. The germline CDR1 and CDR2 sequences are SGHRS and YFSETQ.